Each of the 2 T cell receptor beta chains below was sequenced from the same sample in a study of blood T cells in healthy people across ages (dated by TCRdb to between 2014 and 2017). Library method: 5' RACE. Reads for this sample came from an Illumina HiSeq 2500. A second PCR of about 6 to 11 cycles was performed with a sample-barcoded 5' primer and a J-beta primer mix. Clones were called with MiXCR by TCRdb after fastp trimmed the public reads at Q25, and only in-frame beta chains were retained. Rows are unified per CDR3 protein, each entry keeping the most common DNA and genes. The sample table holds some 1.4 million distinct CDR3 sequences, of which about 40% were seen once. Roughly 7.7% of the sample belongs to the ten largest clones. The sample consisted of blood. The receptor source for this set is a young woman in good health.

This chain connects TRBV7-9 to TRBJ1-2; possibly TRBD1 for D (5 bases). Germline CDR1 and CDR2: SEHNR and FQNEAQ (reference sequence). The length of the CDR3 is 13 residues. V lost 3 bases, J lost 3 bases, and 8 bases lay in between. The CDR3: CASSFEGYYGYTF. As DNA, the CDR3 is TGTGCCAGCAGCTTCGAGGGGTACTATGGCTACACCTTC.

There are a few counts of this clonotype. The J gene is TRBJ1-2, the V gene TRBV5-5; 7 bases match TRBD1. This CDR3 contains 16 residues. After removal of 2 bases from V and 12 bases from J, the junction contained 19 bases not matched to a gene. Germline V gene lookup returns CDR1 SGHKS and CDR2 YYEKEE (reference sequence). CDR3 region: CASSFRGPGQPGVDTF. As DNA, the CDR3 is TGTGCCAGCAGCTTTAGAGGGCCGGGACAGCCTGGGGTTGACACCTTC.